The next 19 T cell receptor beta chains were all read from a single sample in a study of CXCR3-negative and CXCR3-positive naive CD8 T cells. cDNA libraries for TRB were generated by 5' RACE incorporating UMI labels. TCRdb reanalyzed the 5' RACE reads and collapses them to one entry per CDR3 protein, without DNA. The ten top clones account for about 0.43%, within a sample of about 58,000 distinct CDR3 sequences. Sequenced sample: naive CXCR3- CD8+ T cells from blood. Subset defined: CD45RO-CCR7+CD27+CD95- naive CD8+ T cells lacking CXCR3 (TNR3-). The receptor set was obtained from a human donor in good health. Some clones in this sample may be carry-over from other donors' samples.

This sequence joins TRBV4-3 and TRBJ2-7; the D gene TCRdb calls, TRBD2, cannot be checked with no DNA. This CDR3 has 15 residues. Per the germline V gene, CDR1 is LGHNA and CDR2 is YSLEER. The CDR3 sequence: CASSQDQGGTYEQYF.

The chain joins TRBV6-2 or TRBV6-3 to TRBJ2-1; TCRdb selects TRBD1, and the lack of DNA leaves this call unchecked. The CDR3 loop spans 16 amino acids. Germline V CDR1 and CDR2: MNHEY, SVGEGT. CDR3 residues: CASSLIAEPPYNEQFF.

The chain couples TRBV29-1 to TRBJ2-7. This CDR3 comprises 14 residues. Germline CDR1 and CDR2: SQVTM and ANQGSEA. The CDR3 here is CSVEVTVPSYEQYF.

The chain combines TRBV28 with TRBJ2-7. Germline CDR1 is MDHEN and CDR2 is SYDVKM. This CDR3 has 15 residues. CDR3 region: CASSLGKLPTYEQYF.

V is TRBV19 and J is TRBJ2-7; TCRdb picks TRBD1, but there is no DNA to check that call. The CDR3 contains 15 residues. The germline CDR1 and CDR2 sequences are LNHDA and SQIVND (reference sequence). This chain's CDR3 is CASSIGTGGSYEQYF.

The CDR3 reads CASSQVQGLAYEQYF. The chain recombines TRBV14 with TRBJ2-7; TCRdb returns TRBD1, unconfirmable since there is no DNA. The CDR3 length is 15 residues. Germline assignment: CDR1 SGHDN and CDR2 FVKESK.

V is TRBV24-1 and J is TRBJ2-7; the D call of TRBD1 rests on TCRdb alone, since no DNA is present to check it. The CDR3 is 12 residues long. CDR1 is KGHDR, CDR2 SFDVKD, per germline. The CDR3 loop reads CATSDFGQDLYF.

The rearrangement links TRBV25-1 to TRBJ2-1; the TCRdb D gene call, TRBD1, has no DNA to confirm it. This CDR3 has 15 residues. The germline CDR1 and CDR2 sequences are MGHDK and SYGVNS. The chain's CDR3 is CASSGSQGFGNEQFF.

The chain has TRBV27 and TRBJ1-1; TCRdb returns TRBD1, unconfirmable since there is no DNA. The CDR3 totals 12 residues. The germline V gene encodes CDR1 MNHEY and CDR2 SMNVEV (reference sequence). This chain's CDR3 is CASSTPLGASFF.

The rearrangement links TRBV20-1 to TRBJ1-1; TCRdb's D gene call, TRBD1, goes unchecked for lack of DNA. Per the germline V gene, CDR1 is DFQATT and CDR2 is SNEGSKA (reference sequence). The CDR3 spans 15 residues. The CDR3 loop is CSARDAGQGDTEAFF.

The genes are TRBV2 and TRBJ2-1. The germline V gene encodes CDR1 SNHLY and CDR2 FYNNEI. This CDR3 has 13 residues. The CDR3 region is CASSEGSDNEQFF.

The chain carries TRBV7-9 and TRBJ1-1. The germline CDR1 and CDR2 sequences are SEHNR and FQNEAQ (reference sequence). CDR3 length: 14 residues. This CDR3 reads CASSQLNRDNEAFF.

This CDR3 is CASSTDGYEQYF. V is TRBV28 and J is TRBJ2-7. This CDR3 contains 12 residues. The germline V gene encodes CDR1 MDHEN and CDR2 SYDVKM.

This chain uses TRBV20-1 with TRBJ2-5; as DNA is missing, the TRBD1 call by TCRdb cannot be tested. The CDR3 has 15 residues. Germline V gene lookup returns CDR1 DFQATT and CDR2 SNEGSKA (reference sequence). The CDR3 is CSARDPQGFSETQYF.

J is TRBJ2-1 and V is TRBV12-3 or TRBV12-4; the D call from TCRdb, TRBD1, cannot be confirmed without DNA. The length of the CDR3 is 12 residues. CDR3 region: CASSPHPGEQFF.

V and J are TRBV7-7 and TRBJ2-1; TCRdb outputs TRBD2, but without DNA this stays unchecked. The CDR3 runs to 16 residues. The V gene's germline CDR1 is SSHAT and CDR2 FNYEAQ (reference sequence). CDR3 amino acids: CASSLGGSGAPGEQFF.

The chain carries TRBV6-6 and TRBJ2-1. This CDR3 is built from 11 residues. Germline CDR1 reads MNHNY; CDR2 reads SVGAGI (reference sequence). CDR3 residues: CASSYGNEQFF.

This rearrangement joins TRBV13 to TRBJ1-1; without DNA, the TCRdb call of TRBD1 cannot be checked. Germline CDR1 is PRHDT and CDR2 is FYEKMQ (reference sequence). The CDR3 consists of 17 residues. The chain's CDR3 is CASSNRGGSGWNTEAFF. Variable domain in full (rest from reference TRBV13 and TRBJ1-1): AAGVIQSPRHLIKEKRETATLKCYPIPRHDTVYWYQQGPGQDPQFLISFYEKMQSDKGSIPDRFSAQQFSDYHSELNMSSLELGDSALYFCASSNRGGSGWNTEAFFGQGTRLTVV.

Frequency places this clonotype as medium-sized. The chain has TRBV5-1 and TRBJ2-7. The CDR3 runs to 20 residues. Germline V lookup: CDR1 SGHRS, CDR2 YFSETQ. This chain's CDR3 is CASSLGRTSDVNLYTYEQYF.